Sequencing of this T cell receptor beta chain was carried out in a study of Graves' ophthalmopathy and Graves' hyperthyroidism (dated by TCRdb to 2017 to 2018). A note on the overall study: Peripheral blood was collected at initial diagnosis, prior to any treatment. The study used TCR beta repertoire signatures to distinguish Graves' ophthalmopathy from Graves' hyperthyroidism and to predict progression to ophthalmopathy. In total, approximately 130 blood samples were TCR-sequenced: 40 to 45 ophthalmopathy, some 80 hyperthyroidism and about 17 hyperthyroidism-to-ophthalmopathy patients. To explore V-J signatures that separate ophthalmopathy from hyperthyroidism, a discovery set of fewer than 110 patients was enrolled, consisting of about 41 with ophthalmopathy and approximately 57 with stable hyperthyroidism. An independent validation cohort comprised roughly 20 hyperthyroidism patients and roughly 15 patients who later progressed from hyperthyroidism to ophthalmopathy. T-cell repertoires of thyroid tissue and blood were compared in several hyperthyroidism patients. After sampling, hyperthyroidism patients received methimazole starting at 30 mg daily, and ophthalmopathy patients received high-dose intravenous methylprednisolone. The paper as a whole reports these results and caveats: Among expanded thyroid clonotypes with frequency above 0.001, most also showed up in blood, which suggests that blood repertoires may reflect the thyroid immune response. In validation, the model predicted ophthalmopathy progression with about 70% sensitivity and around 72% specificity; fewer than 15 predicted patients were CT-confirmed with GO in a median of approximately 6.5 months. In cross-validation, the 13-signature model distinguished ophthalmopathy from stable hyperthyroidism with about 89% sensitivity and roughly 84% specificity, while in the test set the corresponding values were around 79% and 71%. Sample size was not statistically predetermined, and group allocation was not concealed from the investigators.

For repertoire sequencing, TCR beta CDR3 regions were amplified from RNA transcripts. The first round was an RT-PCR using HTBI primers with the Qiagen OneStep RT-PCR kit, and this first round was followed by a second-round multiplex PCR, then size selection and purification. Sequencing of the libraries was carried out on an Illumina HiSeq2000 in paired-end mode with 100 bp reads. As for the authors' bioinformatics: Reads were processed with SOAPnuke, discarding reads with adapters, uncalled bases, mean Phred below 15, or no exact constant-primer or identifier match. COPE v1.2.5 was used to merge the high-quality paired reads. Clonotypes were defined as unique nucleotide sequences and were aligned to IMGT TRB V, D and J references using MiTCR v1.1. Only V-J combinations with frequency above 0.0001 were analysed, covering around 99% of repertoires. A TCR clonal expansion and chaos score per V-J combination was defined as the ratio of F50 clonal expansion to chaos observed in the TCRdist matrix. Welch's t-statistics and random forest were used to reduce features to 13 V-J combinations, which were fed into a naive Bayes classifier. The Morisita-Horn index was used to measure how similar the thyroid and blood repertoires were. TCRdb cleaned the public reads at Q25 with fastp, built clones with MiXCR and kept in-frame beta chains. Identical CDR3 protein sequences are pooled into one entry, listed with their most common genes and DNA. In this record, the V and J calls reflect TCRdb's handling and not the investigators' own analysis. Within this sample are over 45,000 distinct CDR3 sequences, with over 40% of them counted one time only. The top ten constitute about 25% of the sample.

Ophthalmopathy patients were characterized by moderately to severely active disease, a Clinical Activity Score of at least 3, a NOSPECS grade of at least 4, and a disease duration under 3 months. Patients were excluded if they had other autoimmune diseases, uncontrolled infections, pregnancy or lactation. Clinical symptoms, serum thyroxine, TRAb, thyroid ultrasound and orbital computed tomography were used for diagnosis. PBMCs were isolated from about 10 ml of fresh peripheral blood by Ficoll-Paque density gradient centrifugation. Total RNA was extracted using Trizol reagent, and RNA quality was checked on an Agilent 2100 Bioanalyzer. Notes on this clonotype: Its antigen target is currently unknown. Base-call qualities are not available, and no considerably larger clone is one nucleotide away.

V lost 1 base and J lost 6 bases, and the count of bases not matched to a germline gene is 5. For CDR1 and CDR2, the germline V gene lists SGHRS and YFSETQ. Including cysteine and phenylalanine, the CDR3 has 16 amino acids. Just the 48-base CDR3 DNA is kept, in frame starting at base 1. Recombination connected TRBV5-1 to TRBJ1-6; 9 central bases correspond to TRBD1. Sequenced material: peripheral blood. This TCR derives from an adult man with Graves' ophthalmopathy. CDR3 sequence: CASSLTGQGVNSPLHF. The nucleotide sequence is TGCGCCAGCAGCTTGACGGGACAGGGTGTTAATTCACCCCTCCACTTT.